These 30 T cell receptor beta chains originate from one sample sequenced in a study of T cells in women clearing cervical HPV infection. The method was immunoSEQ multiplex PCR; TCRdb's version includes in-frame clones alone and lacks a portion of them. The sample table includes about 32,000 clones. Sequencing was performed on blood buffy coat. The receptors shown here come from a woman between 18 and 69 years old with a cervical HPV16 infection that either progressed to CIN3+ or cleared (not recorded which).

As regards this clone: The read halts 3 residues ahead of the CDR3 end, with the missing end drawn from the germline J gene. The V call is TRBV7-7, the J call TRBJ1-1; the match to TRBD1 covers 7 bases. The germline CDR1 and CDR2 sequences are SSHAT and FNYEAQ (reference sequence). The CDR3 has 15 residues. The chain's CDR3 is CASSPAGQYTGEAFF. CDR3 DNA (partial): TGTGCCAGCAGCCCCGCGGGACAGTACACCGGGGAG. The full variable domain, rest sourced from reference TRBV7-7 and TRBJ1-1, is GAGVSQSPRYKVTKRGQDVTLRCDPISSHATLYWYQQALGQGPEFLTYFNYEAQPDKSGLPSDRFSAERPEGSISTLTIQRTEQRDSAMYRCASSPAGQYTGEAFFGQGTRLTVV.

This clone is classed as medium-sized by frequency. The missing CDR3 end, 3 residues past where the read stops, is filled in from the germline J gene. J is TRBJ2-4 and V is TRBV20-1; 8 bases match TRBD2. Germline V gene sequence: CDR1 DFQATT, CDR2 SNEGSKA (reference sequence). The CDR3 loop spans 14 amino acids. The CDR3 is CSARDPRGGLSQYF. The CDR3 DNA, read in part, is TGCAGTGCTAGAGATCCCCGCGGGGGGCTCTCT.

As for this clone: The read comes to an end 3 residues before the CDR3 does, leaving the germline J gene to fill in the end. V is TRBV2 and J is TRBJ1-2; no firm D call. This CDR3 has 14 amino acids. Germline lookup yields CDR1 SNHLY and CDR2 FYNNEI. The CDR3 bases that were read are TGTGCCAGCAGTGTACTAGCGGGAGGTAACGAC. It encodes CASSVLAGGND. The entire CDR3 protein is CASSVLAGGNDYTF.

About this clone: The sequence runs out 3 residues before the end of the CDR3; the remainder is reconstructed from the germline J gene. The genes are TRBV2 and TRBJ2-7; D may be TRBD1 or TRBD2 (5 bases each). This CDR3 region has 12 residues. Germline values: CDR1 SNHLY, CDR2 FYNNEI. The V and J ends lost 8 bases and 2 bases respectively, with 10 bases between them. The covered CDR3 bases are TGTGCCAGCCGAGGGGAAACCTACGAG. Protein sequence: CASRGETYE. The whole CDR3 protein reads CASRGETYEQYF.

With respect to this clone: From the germline J gene comes the end of the CDR3, since the read stops 3 residues before it. The chain carries TRBV5-6 and TRBJ2-2, with D unresolved. The CDR3 extends over 11 amino acids. Trimming took off 7 bases at V and 8 bases at J, with 9 bases between the two ends. Germline V gene sequence: CDR1 SGHDT, CDR2 YYEEEE. CDR3 bases read: TGTGCCAGCGCAATCGGGGGGGAG. Protein sequence: CASAIGGE. The entire CDR3 protein reads CASAIGGELFF.

A remark on this clone: Read data end 3 residues before the CDR3 end; the end is taken from the germline J gene. The gene calls are TRBV7-2 and TRBJ1-2, with D maybe TRBD1 (5 bases). Germline V CDR1 and CDR2: SGHTA, FQGNSA. CDR3 length: 13 amino acids. The CDR3 sequence is CASSLRSGDDYTF. The part of the CDR3 DNA that was read is TGTGCCAGCAGCTTAAGATCGGGGGATGAC.

In regard to this clone: Read coverage stops 3 residues before the CDR3 terminus; the germline J gene supplies the remainder. The rearrangement uses TRBV30 and TRBJ1-2; tentatively, D is TRBD1 (5 bases). Germline assignment: CDR1 GTSNPN and CDR2 SVGIG (reference sequence). The CDR3 runs to 16 residues. The CDR3 is CAGVSWRGEVTDTYTF. The DNA read from the CDR3 is TGTGCCGGTGTATCCTGGAGAGGGGAGGTAACAGATACC. Based on the CDR3 plus reference TRBV30 and TRBJ1-2, the full variable domain is SQTIHQWPATLVQPVGSPLSLECTVEGTSNPNLYWYRQAAGRGLQLLFYSVGIGQISSEVPQNLSASRPQDRQFILSSKKLLLSDSGFYLCAGVSWRGEVTDTYTFGSGTRLTVV.

About this clone: The read terminates 3 residues ahead of where the CDR3 ends, so the germline J gene completes it. The chain carries TRBV18 and TRBJ1-2; D gene uncertain. This CDR3 contains 14 residues. Per the germline V gene, CDR1 is KGHSH and CDR2 is LQKENI. V was shortened by 2 bases and J by 7 bases, with 14 bases between the two germline ends. Partial CDR3 DNA: TGTGCCAGCTCACCAGGGATTAGTAGCGGTGGC. This gives the protein CASSPGISSGG. The full CDR3 sequence reads CASSPGISSGGYTF.

As regards this clone: The read ends 3 residues early relative to the CDR3; the germline J gene fills the gap. The chain has TRBV10-1 and TRBJ2-2, with 9 bases fitting TRBD1. Losses at the gene ends were 4 bases for V and 5 bases for J; bases not matched to a gene: 14. The CDR3 loop spans 18 amino acids. Germline assignment: CDR1 WNHNN and CDR2 SYGVQD (reference sequence). The sequenced CDR3 bases are TGCGCCAGCAGTGGGGCCGGGACAGGGAAGGGTCGGACCGGGGAG. It specifies CASSGAGTGKGRTGE. The whole CDR3 is CASSGAGTGKGRTGELFF.

Partial CDR3 DNA: TGTGCCAGCTCACCACCGACAGGGGGCAACTCTGGGGCCAACGTC. This gives the protein CASSPPTGGNSGANV. The CDR3, in full, reads CASSPPTGGNSGANVLTF. The rearrangement joins TRBV18 to TRBJ2-6; 10 bases agree with TRBD1. The read ends 3 residues shy of where the CDR3 ends; the end is completed using the germline J gene. Germline V lookup: CDR1 KGHSH, CDR2 LQKENI. V trimming: 0 bases; J trimming: 0 bases; junction bases outside the gene matches: 2. The CDR3 has 18 residues.

The CDR3 DNA, read in part, is TGCAGTGCTAAGGGACAGAGAGAGACC. This gives the protein CSAKGQRET. The whole CDR3 protein is CSAKGQRETQYF. The chain carries TRBV20-1 and TRBJ2-5; 7 nucleotides align to TRBD1. From the germline J gene comes the end of the CDR3, since the read stops 3 residues before it. J lost 4 bases, V lost 4 bases, and 3 bases had no gene match. The CDR3 is made up of 12 amino acids. Germline V gene lookup returns CDR1 DFQATT and CDR2 SNEGSKA (reference sequence).

Comment on this clone: The CDR3 is cut off 3 residues early in the read; its end comes from the germline J gene. The V and J genes are TRBV7-9 and TRBJ1-2; 7 nucleotides line up with TRBD1. Germline V gene lookup returns CDR1 SEHNR and CDR2 FQNEAQ (reference sequence). This CDR3 spans 13 amino acids. The CDR3 loop reads CASSFTGAHDYTF. Incomplete CDR3 DNA: TGTGCCAGCAGCTTCACAGGGGCCCACGAC.

A remark on this clone: The sequenced fragment ends 3 residues before the CDR3 boundary, so the rest is inferred from the germline J gene. This sequence joins TRBV9 and TRBJ1-2; D unclear. The germline V gene encodes CDR1 SGDLS and CDR2 YYNGEE. The CDR3 totals 16 residues. The CDR3 bases that were read are TGTGCCAGCAGCGGAATCGGCGGGTTAGGGTCCAACGGC. Protein sequence: CASSGIGGLGSNG. The complete CDR3 sequence is CASSGIGGLGSNGYTF. Filled out from reference TRBV9 and TRBJ1-2, the complete variable domain reads DSGVTQTPKHLITATGQRVTLRCSPRSGDLSVYWYQQSLDQGLQFLIQYYNGEERAKGNILERFSAQQFPDLHSELNLSSLELGDSALYFCASSGIGGLGSNGYTFGSGTRLTVV.

For this clone: The CDR3 goes on 3 residues after the read ends, and that part is filled in from the germline J gene. The chain has TRBV19 and TRBJ1-2; 7 bases agree with TRBD1. The CDR3 is 14 residues long. CDR1 is LNHDA, CDR2 SQIVND, per germline (reference sequence). The sequenced CDR3 bases are TGTGCCAGTAGACGGGACAGTCCACCCTACGAC. It specifies CASRRDSPPYD. The whole CDR3 sequence reads CASRRDSPPYDYTF.

With respect to this clone: The read is 3 residues too short to cover the CDR3 end, so that end is filled in from the germline J gene. The chain carries TRBV2 and TRBJ1-1; 7 nucleotides agree with TRBD1. The CDR3 consists of 14 residues. Germline CDR1 and CDR2: SNHLY and FYNNEI. J lost 1 base, V lost 6 bases, and 5 bases had no gene match. The CDR3 protein is CASSVRGWNTEAFF. The covered CDR3 bases are TGTGCCAGCAGCGTCAGGGGGTGGAACACTGAA.

Notes on this clone: The sequence runs out 3 residues before the end of the CDR3; the remainder is reconstructed from the germline J gene. V gene TRBV13 combines with J gene TRBJ2-7; perhaps TRBD1 as D (5 bases). Trimming stripped 4 bases from V and 2 bases from J, with 18 bases between. Germline lookup yields CDR1 PRHDT and CDR2 FYEKMQ (reference sequence). There are 16 residues in the CDR3. The CDR3 reads CASSSNDRPNPYEQYF. The DNA read from the CDR3 is TGTGCCAGCAGCTCGAACGACAGACCCAACCCCTACGAG. The full variable domain, rest sourced from reference TRBV13 and TRBJ2-7, is AAGVIQSPRHLIKEKRETATLKCYPIPRHDTVYWYQQGPGQDPQFLISFYEKMQSDKGSIPDRFSAQQFSDYHSELNMSSLELGDSALYFCASSSNDRPNPYEQYFGPGTRLTVT.

Regarding this clone: The observed sequence ends 3 residues before the CDR3 terminus, with the missing tail filled in from the germline J gene. The chain links TRBV29-1 to TRBJ2-7; the match to TRBD1 covers 11 bases. CDR1 and CDR2 from the germline V gene are SQVTM and ANQGSEA. The CDR3 spans 13 residues. Trimming cost V 6 bases and J 6 bases; bases outside gene matches: 7. Incomplete CDR3 DNA: TGCAGCGTCGCGGACAGGGGGCGAATCGAG. It translates to CSVADRGRIE. The full-length CDR3 reads as CSVADRGRIEQYF.

Concerning this clone itself: Read sequence stops 3 residues before the CDR3 end, and the germline J gene provides the missing end. The rearrangement uses TRBV20-1 and TRBJ2-5; D is possibly TRBD2 (6 bases). This CDR3 comprises 14 residues. Per germline, CDR1 DFQATT and CDR2 SNEGSKA (reference sequence). With 6 bases removed from V and 2 bases from J, the gap between germline ends came to 16 bases. Partial CDR3 DNA: TGCAGTGCCCCCGTAGTAGCGGATCAAGAGACC. This codes for CSAPVVADQET. The whole CDR3 sequence reads CSAPVVADQETQYF.

As for this clone: The observed sequence ends 3 residues before the CDR3 terminus, with the missing tail filled in from the germline J gene. V gene TRBV12-3 or TRBV12-4 combines with J gene TRBJ2-2, with TRBD1 matching over 7 bases. V lost 6 bases and J lost 10; bases outside the gene matches: 11. This CDR3 spans 14 amino acids. Partial CDR3 DNA: TGTGCCAGCAGGCGCCGGGACAGCTTACAGGAG. Amino acids: CASRRRDSLQE. The complete CDR3 reads CASRRRDSLQELFF.

With regard to this clone: A junction boundary mismatches the germline segment, possibly from a read error. Other DNA sequences from this sample encode an identical CDR3 as well. The part of the CDR3 DNA that was read is TGTGCCAGTAGTACCAGGGGGGTATTTGGAAACACG. Translation gives CASSTRGVFGNT. The full CDR3 is CASSTRGVFGNTIYF. This chain uses TRBV19 with TRBJ1-3, with 7 bases fitting TRBD1. The read halts 3 residues ahead of the CDR3 end, with the missing end drawn from the germline J gene. In germline, CDR1 is LNHDA, CDR2 SQIVND (reference sequence). This CDR3 has 15 residues.

Worth noting for this clone: The observed sequence ends 3 residues before the CDR3 terminus, with the missing tail filled in from the germline J gene. The chain couples TRBV11-2 to TRBJ1-5; D may be TRBD1 (5 bases). Trimming took off 5 bases at V and 4 bases at J, with 12 bases between the two ends. This CDR3 comprises 14 residues. The germline CDR1 and CDR2 sequences are SGHAT and FQNNGV. This chain's CDR3 is CASSPAGTNQPQHF. The sequenced part of the CDR3 DNA is TGTGCCAGCAGCCCGGCAGGGACTAATCAGCCC.

The sequenced CDR3 bases are TGTGCCAGCAGCTGGACAGGGGAAAAG. Translating gives CASSWTGEK. In full, the CDR3 reads CASSWTGEKLFF. The chain is built from TRBV7-9 and TRBJ2-2; 9 bases align to TRBD1. The CDR3 end lies 3 residues beyond the end of the read and is filled in from the germline J gene. The CDR3 contains 12 residues. Per germline, CDR1 SEHNR and CDR2 FQNEAQ (reference sequence).

Concerning this clone: The missing CDR3 end, 3 residues past where the read stops, is filled in from the germline J gene. The same CDR3 can be traced to other DNA sequences in this sample. J is TRBJ2-6 and V is TRBV18; 9 bases are a match to TRBD2. Losses at the gene ends were 2 bases for V and 0 bases for J; bases not matched to a gene: 5. The CDR3 totals 18 residues. CDR1 and CDR2 (germline): KGHSH, LQKENI. The sequenced part of the CDR3 DNA is TGTGCCAGCTCACCAATGAGCGGGGGGAACTCTGGGGCCAACGTC. It encodes CASSPMSGGNSGANV. In full, the CDR3 is CASSPMSGGNSGANVLTF.

Details on this clone: Read data end 3 residues before the CDR3 end; the end is taken from the germline J gene. The chain carries TRBV5-6 and TRBJ1-2; no clear D gene. Germline assignment: CDR1 SGHDT and CDR2 YYEEEE. V lost 3 bases to trimming and J lost 4 bases, with 4 bases between them. This CDR3 contains 11 residues. The CDR3 DNA, read in part, is TGTGCCAGCAGCTCAGGCTATGGC. As protein: CASSSGYG. The full-length CDR3 reads as CASSSGYGYTF.

Frequency places this clone as medium-sized (0.01 to 0.1%). The read finishes 3 residues shy of the CDR3 end, and the germline J gene is used to complete it. This chain uses TRBV10-3 with TRBJ1-4; D uncertain. Trimming pared 0 bases from V and 5 bases from J, leaving 4 bases between. Germline V gene sequence: CDR1 ENHRY, CDR2 SYGVKD. The CDR3 is made up of 13 amino acids. CDR3 loop: CAISESRNEKLFF. CDR3 DNA (partial): TGTGCCATCAGTGAGTCCAGGAATGAAAAA.

In the case of this clone: The read gets to within 3 residues of the CDR3 end, and the germline J gene fills in the rest. The genes are TRBV11-2 and TRBJ1-1; possibly TRBD1 for D (5 bases). Trimming pared 2 bases from V and 5 bases from J, leaving 6 bases between. The length of the CDR3 is 12 residues. In germline, CDR1 is SGHAT, CDR2 FQNNGV. The covered CDR3 bases are TGTGCCAGCAGCTTACGGGGGACTGAA. Encoded protein: CASSLRGTE. The entire CDR3 reads CASSLRGTEAFF.

For this clone: With the read ending 3 residues before the CDR3 end, the germline J gene is used to fill in that end. This chain joins TRBV15 and TRBJ2-7, with 7 bases matching TRBD1. Looked up from germline, CDR1 is LNHNV and CDR2 is YYDKDF (reference sequence). The CDR3 length is 13 residues. With 6 bases clipped from V and 3 bases from J, the junction kept 5 bases outside the gene matches. The part of the CDR3 DNA that was read is TGTGCCACCAGGACAGGGTCGATCTACGAG. It encodes CATRTGSIYE. The entire CDR3 is CATRTGSIYEQYF.

Turning to this clone: Sequencing ends 3 residues short of the CDR3 end; the germline J gene provides the rest. The chain is built from TRBV2 and TRBJ2-4; D is possibly TRBD1 (6 bases). CDR1 SNHLY and CDR2 FYNNEI come from the germline V gene. There are 14 residues in the CDR3. CDR3 DNA, as far as it was read: TGTGCCAGCAGTCGAGGGCCGGACAGCTATGGT. It yields the protein CASSRGPDSYG. The complete CDR3 reads CASSRGPDSYGQYF.

With respect to this clone: From the germline J gene comes the end of the CDR3, since the read stops 3 residues before it. The rearrangement joins TRBV6-1 to TRBJ2-1; 10 bases line up with TRBD2. Germline V gene lookup returns CDR1 MNHNS and CDR2 SASEGT. With 4 bases clipped from V and 6 bases from J, the junction kept 3 bases outside the gene matches. The CDR3 is made up of 14 amino acids. The DNA read from the CDR3 is TGTGCCAGCAGTGTGGCTAGCGGGGGCAATGAG. Protein sequence: CASSVASGGNE. The full CDR3 protein is CASSVASGGNEQFF.

To note about this clone: Read data end 3 residues before the CDR3 end; the end is taken from the germline J gene. V and J are TRBV5-1 and TRBJ2-7; possibly TRBD2 for D (6 bases). Germline CDR1 is SGHRS and CDR2 is YFSETQ. The CDR3 is made up of 14 amino acids. V lost 5 bases, J lost 2 bases, and 14 bases lay in between. CDR3 amino acids: CASSTPREPYEQYF. CDR3 bases read: TGCGCCAGCAGTACCCCGCGGGAACCCTACGAG.